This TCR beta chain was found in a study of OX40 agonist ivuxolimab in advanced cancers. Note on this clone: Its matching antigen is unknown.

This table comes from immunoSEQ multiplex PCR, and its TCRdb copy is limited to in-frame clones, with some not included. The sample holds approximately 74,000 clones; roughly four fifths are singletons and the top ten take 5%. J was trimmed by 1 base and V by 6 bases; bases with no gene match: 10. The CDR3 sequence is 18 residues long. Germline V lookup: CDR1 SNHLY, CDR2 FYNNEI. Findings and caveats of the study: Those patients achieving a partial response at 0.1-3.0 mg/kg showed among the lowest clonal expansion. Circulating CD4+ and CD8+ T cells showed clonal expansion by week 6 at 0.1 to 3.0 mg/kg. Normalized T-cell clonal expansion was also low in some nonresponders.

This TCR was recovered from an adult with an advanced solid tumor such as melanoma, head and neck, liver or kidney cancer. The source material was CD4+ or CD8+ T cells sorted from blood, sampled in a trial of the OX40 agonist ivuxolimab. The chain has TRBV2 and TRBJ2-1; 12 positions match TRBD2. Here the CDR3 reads CASRATSGGTRSYNEQFF. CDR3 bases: TGTGCCAGCAGAGCGACTAGCGGGGGCACTAGGTCCTACAATGAGCAGTTCTTC.